This entry is about one TCR beta chain. Its matching antigen is unknown. Using immunoSEQ multiplex PCR, the repertoire was profiled, and TCRdb retains in-frame clones only, with some absent. This table holds more than 35,000 clones, 80% to 90% found once. The record originates from a study of a mutant IDH1 vaccine in newly diagnosed glioma. Study outcomes and limitations: Changes in the top peripheral T cell clonotypes seemingly had no bearing on pseudoprogression.

CDR1 and CDR2 (germline): SGDLS, YYNGEE. The length of the CDR3 is 9 residues. V gave up 6 bases and J gave up 7 bases, with 5 bases separating them. This sample's time point: week 5, during vaccination. A single vaccine dose contained 300 ug of mutant IDH1 20-mer peptide, and topical imiquimod was used with it. The TCR was taken from a man aged 35 to 55 with glioma. The chain is built from TRBV9 and TRBJ2-7, with D possibly being TRBD2 (5 bases). The sample in question was PBMCs, obtained from a glioma patient whose treatment included an IDH1 peptide vaccine. The chain's CDR3 is CASTGEQYF. The DNA for the CDR3 is TGTGCCAGCACGGGAGAGCAGTACTTC.